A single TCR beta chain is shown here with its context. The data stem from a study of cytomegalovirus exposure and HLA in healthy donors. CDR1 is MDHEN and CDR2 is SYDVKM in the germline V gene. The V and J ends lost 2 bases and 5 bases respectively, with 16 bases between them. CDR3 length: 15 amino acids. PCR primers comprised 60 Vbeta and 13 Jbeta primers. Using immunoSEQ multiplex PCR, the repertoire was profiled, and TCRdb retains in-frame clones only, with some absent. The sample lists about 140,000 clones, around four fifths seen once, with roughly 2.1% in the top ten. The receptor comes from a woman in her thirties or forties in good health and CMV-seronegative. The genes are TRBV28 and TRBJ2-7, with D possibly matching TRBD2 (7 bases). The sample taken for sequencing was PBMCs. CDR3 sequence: CASSLRGGRAHEQYF. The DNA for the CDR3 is TGTGCCAGCAGTTTAAGGGGGGGCAGGGCCCACGAGCAGTACTTC.